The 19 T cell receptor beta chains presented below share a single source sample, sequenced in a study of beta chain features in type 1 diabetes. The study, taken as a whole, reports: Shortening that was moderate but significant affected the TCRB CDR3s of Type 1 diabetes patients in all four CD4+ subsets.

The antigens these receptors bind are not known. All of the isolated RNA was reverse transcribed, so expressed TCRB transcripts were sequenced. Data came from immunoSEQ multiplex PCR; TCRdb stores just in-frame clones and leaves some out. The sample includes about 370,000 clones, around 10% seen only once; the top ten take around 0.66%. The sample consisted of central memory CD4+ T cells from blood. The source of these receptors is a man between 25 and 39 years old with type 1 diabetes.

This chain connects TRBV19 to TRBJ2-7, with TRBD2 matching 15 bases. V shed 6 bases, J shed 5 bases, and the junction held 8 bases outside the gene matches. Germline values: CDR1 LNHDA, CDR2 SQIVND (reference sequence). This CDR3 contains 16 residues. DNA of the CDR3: TGTGCCAGTAGCCACGGGACTAGCGGGAGGCTCCACGAGCAGTACTTC. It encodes CASSHGTSGRLHEQYF. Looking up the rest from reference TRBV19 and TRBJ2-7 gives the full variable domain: DGGITQSPKYLFRKEGQNVTLSCEQNLNHDAMYWYRQDPGQGLRLIYYSQIVNDFQKGDIAEGYSVSREKKESFPLTVTSAQKNPTAFYLCASSHGTSGRLHEQYFGPGTRLTVT.

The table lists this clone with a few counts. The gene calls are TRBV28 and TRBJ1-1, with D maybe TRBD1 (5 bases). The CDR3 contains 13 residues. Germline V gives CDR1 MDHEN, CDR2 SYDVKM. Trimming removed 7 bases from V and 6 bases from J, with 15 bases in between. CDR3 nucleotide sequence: TGTGCCAGCATTTCGACAGCCCCATCTGAAGCTTTCTTT. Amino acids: CASISTAPSEAFF.

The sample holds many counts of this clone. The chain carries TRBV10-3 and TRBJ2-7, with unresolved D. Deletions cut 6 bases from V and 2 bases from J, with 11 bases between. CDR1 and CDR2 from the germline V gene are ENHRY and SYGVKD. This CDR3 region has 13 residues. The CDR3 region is CAISRSSPYEQYF. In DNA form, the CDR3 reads TGTGCCATCAGCAGGAGTAGTCCCTACGAGCAGTACTTC.

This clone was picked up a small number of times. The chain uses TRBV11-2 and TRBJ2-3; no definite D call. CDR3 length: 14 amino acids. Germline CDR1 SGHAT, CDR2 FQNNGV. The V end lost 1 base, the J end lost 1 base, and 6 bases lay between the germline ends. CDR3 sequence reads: CASSLVRGTDTQYF. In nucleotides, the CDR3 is TGTGCCAGCAGCTTAGTACGGGGCACAGATACGCAGTATTTT. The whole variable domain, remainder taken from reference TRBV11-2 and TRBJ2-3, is EAGVAQSPRYKIIEKRQSVAFWCNPISGHATLYWYQQILGQGPKLLIQFQNNGVVDDSQLPKDRFSAERLKGVDSTLKIQPAKLEDSAVYLCASSLVRGTDTQYFGPGTRLTVL.

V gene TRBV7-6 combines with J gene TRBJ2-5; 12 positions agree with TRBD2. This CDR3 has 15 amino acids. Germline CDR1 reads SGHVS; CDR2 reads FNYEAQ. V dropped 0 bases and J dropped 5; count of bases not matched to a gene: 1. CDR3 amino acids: CASSLATSGGETQYF. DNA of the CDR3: TGTGCCAGCAGCTTAGCCACTAGCGGGGGGGAGACCCAGTACTTC.

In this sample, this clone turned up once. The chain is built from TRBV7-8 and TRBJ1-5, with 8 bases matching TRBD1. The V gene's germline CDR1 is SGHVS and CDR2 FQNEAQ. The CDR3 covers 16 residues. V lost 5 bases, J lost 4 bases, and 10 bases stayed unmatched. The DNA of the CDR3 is TGTGCCAGCAGCCCGCGCGGACAGGGTTTAAATCAGCCCCAGCATTTT. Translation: CASSPRGQGLNQPQHF.

In nucleotides, the CDR3 is TGTGCCAGCAGCTTAGTATCGGGGGGAGAGACCCAGTACTTC. Protein product: CASSLVSGGETQYF. V and J are TRBV7-9 and TRBJ2-5, with 7 bases lining up with TRBD2. V gave up 1 base and J gave up 4 bases; unmatched junction bases: 3. CDR1 is SEHNR, CDR2 FQNEAQ, per germline (reference sequence). There are 14 residues in the CDR3.

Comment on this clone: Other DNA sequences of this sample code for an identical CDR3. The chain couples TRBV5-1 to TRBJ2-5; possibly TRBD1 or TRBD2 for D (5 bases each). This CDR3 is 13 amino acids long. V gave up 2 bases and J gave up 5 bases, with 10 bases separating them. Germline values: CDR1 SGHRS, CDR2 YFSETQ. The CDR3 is CASSLTGGETQYF. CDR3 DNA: TGCGCCAGCAGCTTAACAGGAGGCGAGACCCAGTACTTC.

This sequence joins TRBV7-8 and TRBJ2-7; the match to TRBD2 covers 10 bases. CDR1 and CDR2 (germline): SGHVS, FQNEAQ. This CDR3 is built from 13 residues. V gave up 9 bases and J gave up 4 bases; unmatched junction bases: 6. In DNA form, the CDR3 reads TGTGCCAGTCAAGCGGGAGGGCGGTACGAGCAGTACTTC. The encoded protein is CASQAGGRYEQYF. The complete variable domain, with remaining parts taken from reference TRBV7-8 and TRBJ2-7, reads GAGVSQSPRYKVAKRGQDVALRCDPISGHVSLFWYQQALGQGPEFLTYFQNEAQLDKSGLPSDRFFAERPEGSVSTLKIQRTQQEDSAVYLCASQAGGRYEQYFGPGTRLTVT.

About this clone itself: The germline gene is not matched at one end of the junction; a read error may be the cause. CDR3: CASSQDSRGGAGEKLFF. The CDR3 DNA is TGCGCCAGCAGCCAAGATTCTCGAGGAGGGGCGGGAGAAAAACTGTTTTTT. V and J are TRBV5-4 and TRBJ1-4, with a possible D match to TRBD1 (5 bases). This CDR3 is built from 17 residues. Germline-derived CDR1 and CDR2 are SGHNT and YYREEE (reference sequence).

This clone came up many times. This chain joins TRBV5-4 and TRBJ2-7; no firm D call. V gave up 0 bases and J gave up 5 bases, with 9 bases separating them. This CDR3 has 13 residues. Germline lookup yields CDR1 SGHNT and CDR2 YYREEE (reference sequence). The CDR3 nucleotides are TGTGCCAGCAGCTTGGTAGGCTTCCACGAGCAGTACTTC. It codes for CASSLVGFHEQYF.

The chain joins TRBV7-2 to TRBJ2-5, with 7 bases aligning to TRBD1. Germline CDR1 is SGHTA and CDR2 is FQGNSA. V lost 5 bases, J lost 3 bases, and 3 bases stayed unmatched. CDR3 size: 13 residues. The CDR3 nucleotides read TGTGCCAGCAGCCGTGGGACAGAAGAGACCCAGTACTTC. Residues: CASSRGTEETQYF.

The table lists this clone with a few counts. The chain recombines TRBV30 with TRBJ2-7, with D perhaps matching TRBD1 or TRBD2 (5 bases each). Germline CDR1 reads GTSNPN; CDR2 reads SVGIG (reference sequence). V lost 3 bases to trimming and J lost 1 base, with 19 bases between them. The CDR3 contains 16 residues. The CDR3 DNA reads TGTGCCTGGAGGAGTAACCGGGACGGTGGATCCTACGAGCAGTACTTC. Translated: CAWRSNRDGGSYEQYF.

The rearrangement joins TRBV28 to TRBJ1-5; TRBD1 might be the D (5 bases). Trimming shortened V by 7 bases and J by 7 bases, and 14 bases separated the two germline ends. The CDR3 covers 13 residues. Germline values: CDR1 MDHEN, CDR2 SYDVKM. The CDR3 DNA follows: TGTGCCAGCACCTGGACATCAGACCAGCCCCAGCATTTT. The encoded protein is CASTWTSDQPQHF.

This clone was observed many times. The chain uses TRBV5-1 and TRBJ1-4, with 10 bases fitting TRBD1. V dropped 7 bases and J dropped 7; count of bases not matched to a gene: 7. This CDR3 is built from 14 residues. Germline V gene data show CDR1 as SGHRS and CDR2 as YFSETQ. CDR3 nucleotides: TGCGCCAGCGGCACCGGGACAGGGGTTGAAAAACTGTTTTTT. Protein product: CASGTGTGVEKLFF.

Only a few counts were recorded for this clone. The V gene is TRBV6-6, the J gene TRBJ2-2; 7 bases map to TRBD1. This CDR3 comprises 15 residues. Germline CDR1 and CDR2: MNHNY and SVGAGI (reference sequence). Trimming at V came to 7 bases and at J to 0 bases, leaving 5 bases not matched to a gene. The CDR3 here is CASTFGTANTGELFF. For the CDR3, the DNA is TGTGCCAGCACTTTCGGGACAGCGAACACCGGGGAGCTGTTTTTT.

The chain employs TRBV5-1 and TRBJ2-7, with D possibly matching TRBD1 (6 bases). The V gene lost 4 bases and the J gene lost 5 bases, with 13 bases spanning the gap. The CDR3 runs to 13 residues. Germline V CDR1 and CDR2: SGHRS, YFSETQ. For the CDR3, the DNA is TGCGCCAGCAGCGGGCAGGGGCTCCACGAGCAGTACTTC. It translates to CASSGQGLHEQYF.

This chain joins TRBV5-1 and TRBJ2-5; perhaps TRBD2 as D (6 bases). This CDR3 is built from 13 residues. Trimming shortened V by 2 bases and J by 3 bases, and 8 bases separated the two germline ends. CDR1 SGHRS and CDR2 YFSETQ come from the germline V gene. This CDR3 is CASSFSGEETQYF. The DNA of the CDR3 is TGCGCCAGCAGCTTTAGCGGTGAAGAGACCCAGTACTTC.

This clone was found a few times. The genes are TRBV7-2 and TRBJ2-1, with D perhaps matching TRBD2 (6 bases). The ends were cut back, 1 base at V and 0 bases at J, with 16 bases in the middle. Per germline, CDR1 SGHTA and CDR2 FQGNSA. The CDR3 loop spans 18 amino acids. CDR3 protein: CASSLGSAGTSSYNEQFF. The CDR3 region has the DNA TGTGCCAGCAGCTTAGGGTCAGCGGGCACGAGCTCCTACAATGAGCAGTTCTTC.